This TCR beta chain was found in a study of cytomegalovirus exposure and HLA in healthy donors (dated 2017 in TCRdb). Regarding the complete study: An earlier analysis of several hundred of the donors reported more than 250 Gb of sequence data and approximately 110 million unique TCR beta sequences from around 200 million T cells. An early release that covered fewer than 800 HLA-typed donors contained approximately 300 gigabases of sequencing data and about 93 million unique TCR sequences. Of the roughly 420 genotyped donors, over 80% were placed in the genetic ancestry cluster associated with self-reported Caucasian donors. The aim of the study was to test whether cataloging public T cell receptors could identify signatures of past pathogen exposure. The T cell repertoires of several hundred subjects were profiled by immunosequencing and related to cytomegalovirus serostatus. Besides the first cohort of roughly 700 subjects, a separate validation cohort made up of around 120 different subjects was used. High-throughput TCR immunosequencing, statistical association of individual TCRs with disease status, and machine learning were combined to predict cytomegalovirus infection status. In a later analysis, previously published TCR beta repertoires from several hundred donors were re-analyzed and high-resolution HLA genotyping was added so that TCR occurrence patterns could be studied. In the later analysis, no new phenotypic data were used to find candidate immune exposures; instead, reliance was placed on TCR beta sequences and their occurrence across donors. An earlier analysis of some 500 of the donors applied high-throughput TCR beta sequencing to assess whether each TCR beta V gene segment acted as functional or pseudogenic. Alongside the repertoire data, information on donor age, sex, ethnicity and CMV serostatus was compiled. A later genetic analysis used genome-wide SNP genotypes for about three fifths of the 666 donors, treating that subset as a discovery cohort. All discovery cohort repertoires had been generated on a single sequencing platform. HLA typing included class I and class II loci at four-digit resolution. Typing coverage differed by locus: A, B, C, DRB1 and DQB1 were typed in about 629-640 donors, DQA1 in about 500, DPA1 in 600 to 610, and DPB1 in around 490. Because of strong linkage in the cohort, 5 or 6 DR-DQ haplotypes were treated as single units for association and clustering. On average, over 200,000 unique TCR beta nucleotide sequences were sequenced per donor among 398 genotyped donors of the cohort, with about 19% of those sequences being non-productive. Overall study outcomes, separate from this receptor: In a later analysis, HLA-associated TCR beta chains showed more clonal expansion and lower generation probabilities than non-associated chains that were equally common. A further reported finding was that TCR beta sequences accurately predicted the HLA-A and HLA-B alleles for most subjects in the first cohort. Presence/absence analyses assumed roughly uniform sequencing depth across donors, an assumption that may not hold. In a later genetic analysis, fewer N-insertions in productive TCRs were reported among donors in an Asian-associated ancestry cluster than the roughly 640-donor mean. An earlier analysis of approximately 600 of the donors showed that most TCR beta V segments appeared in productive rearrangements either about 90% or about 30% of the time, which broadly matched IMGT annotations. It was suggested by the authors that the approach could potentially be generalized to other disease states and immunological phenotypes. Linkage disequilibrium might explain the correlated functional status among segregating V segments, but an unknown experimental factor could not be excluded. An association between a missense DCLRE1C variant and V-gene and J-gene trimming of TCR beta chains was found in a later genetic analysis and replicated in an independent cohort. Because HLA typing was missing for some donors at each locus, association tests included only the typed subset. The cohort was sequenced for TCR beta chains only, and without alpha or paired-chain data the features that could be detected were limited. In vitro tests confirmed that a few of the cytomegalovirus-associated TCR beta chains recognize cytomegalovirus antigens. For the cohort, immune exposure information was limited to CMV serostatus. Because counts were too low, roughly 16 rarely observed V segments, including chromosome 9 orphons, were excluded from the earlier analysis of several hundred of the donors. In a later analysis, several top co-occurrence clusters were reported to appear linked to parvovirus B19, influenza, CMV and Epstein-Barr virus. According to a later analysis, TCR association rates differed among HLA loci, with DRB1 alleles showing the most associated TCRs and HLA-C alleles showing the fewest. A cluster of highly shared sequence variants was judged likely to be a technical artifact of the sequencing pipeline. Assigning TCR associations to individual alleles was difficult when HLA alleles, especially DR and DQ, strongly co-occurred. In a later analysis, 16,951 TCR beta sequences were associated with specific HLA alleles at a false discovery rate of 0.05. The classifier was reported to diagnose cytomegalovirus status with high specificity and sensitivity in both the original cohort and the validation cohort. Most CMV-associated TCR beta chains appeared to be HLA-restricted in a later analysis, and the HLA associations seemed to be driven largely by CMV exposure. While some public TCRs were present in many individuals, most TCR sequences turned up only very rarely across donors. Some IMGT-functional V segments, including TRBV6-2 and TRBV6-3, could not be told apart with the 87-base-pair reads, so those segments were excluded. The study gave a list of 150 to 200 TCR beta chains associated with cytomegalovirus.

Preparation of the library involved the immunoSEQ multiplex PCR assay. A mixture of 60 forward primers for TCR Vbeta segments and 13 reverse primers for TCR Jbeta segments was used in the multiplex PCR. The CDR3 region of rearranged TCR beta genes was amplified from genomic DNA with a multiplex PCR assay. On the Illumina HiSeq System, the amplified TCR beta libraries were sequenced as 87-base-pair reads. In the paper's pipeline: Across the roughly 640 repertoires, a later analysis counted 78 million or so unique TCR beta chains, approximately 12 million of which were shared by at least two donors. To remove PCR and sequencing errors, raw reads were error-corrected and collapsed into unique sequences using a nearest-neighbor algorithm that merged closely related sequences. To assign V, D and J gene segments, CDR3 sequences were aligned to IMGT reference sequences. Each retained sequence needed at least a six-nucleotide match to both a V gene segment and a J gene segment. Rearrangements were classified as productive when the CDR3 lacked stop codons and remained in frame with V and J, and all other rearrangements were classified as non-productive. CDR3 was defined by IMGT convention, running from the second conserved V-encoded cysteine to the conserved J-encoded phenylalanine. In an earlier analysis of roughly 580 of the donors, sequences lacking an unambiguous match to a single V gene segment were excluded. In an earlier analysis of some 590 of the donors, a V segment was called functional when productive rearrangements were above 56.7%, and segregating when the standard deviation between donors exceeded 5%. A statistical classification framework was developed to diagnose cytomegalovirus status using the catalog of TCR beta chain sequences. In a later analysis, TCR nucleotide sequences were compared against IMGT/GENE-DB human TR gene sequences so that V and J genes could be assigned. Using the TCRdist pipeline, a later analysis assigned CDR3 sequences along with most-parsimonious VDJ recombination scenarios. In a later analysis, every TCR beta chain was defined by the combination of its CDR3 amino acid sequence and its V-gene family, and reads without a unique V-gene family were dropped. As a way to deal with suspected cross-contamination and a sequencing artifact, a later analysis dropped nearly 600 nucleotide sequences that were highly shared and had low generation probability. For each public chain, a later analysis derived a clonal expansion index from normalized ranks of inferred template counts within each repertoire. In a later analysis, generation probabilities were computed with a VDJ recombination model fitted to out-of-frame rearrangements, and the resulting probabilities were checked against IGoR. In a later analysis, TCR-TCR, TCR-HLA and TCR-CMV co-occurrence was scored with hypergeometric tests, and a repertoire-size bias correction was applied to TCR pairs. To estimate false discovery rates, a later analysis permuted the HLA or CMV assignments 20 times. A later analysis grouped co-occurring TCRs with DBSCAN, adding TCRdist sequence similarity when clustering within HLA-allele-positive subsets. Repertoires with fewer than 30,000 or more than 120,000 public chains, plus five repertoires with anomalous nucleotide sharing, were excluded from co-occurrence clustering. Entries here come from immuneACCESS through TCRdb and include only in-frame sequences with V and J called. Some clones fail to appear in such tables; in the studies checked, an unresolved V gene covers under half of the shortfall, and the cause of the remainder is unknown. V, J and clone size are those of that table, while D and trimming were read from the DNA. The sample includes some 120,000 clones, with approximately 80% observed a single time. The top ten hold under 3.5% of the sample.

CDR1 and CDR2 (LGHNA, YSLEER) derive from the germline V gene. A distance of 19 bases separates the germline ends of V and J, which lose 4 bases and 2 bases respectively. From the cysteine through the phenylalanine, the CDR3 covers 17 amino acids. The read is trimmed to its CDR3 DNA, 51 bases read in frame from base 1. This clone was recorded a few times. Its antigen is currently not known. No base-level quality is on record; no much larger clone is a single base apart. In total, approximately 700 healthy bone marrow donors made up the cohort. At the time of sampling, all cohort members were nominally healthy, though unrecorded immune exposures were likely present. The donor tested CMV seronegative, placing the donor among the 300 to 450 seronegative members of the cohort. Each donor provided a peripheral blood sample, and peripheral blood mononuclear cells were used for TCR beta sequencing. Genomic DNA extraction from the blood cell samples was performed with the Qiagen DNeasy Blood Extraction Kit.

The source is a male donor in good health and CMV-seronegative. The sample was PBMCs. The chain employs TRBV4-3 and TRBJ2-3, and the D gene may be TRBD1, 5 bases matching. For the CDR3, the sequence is CASSRNPHRYDTDTQYF. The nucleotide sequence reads TGCGCCAGCAGCCGGAACCCTCACAGGTACGACACAGATACGCAGTATTTT.